The entry that follows covers one T cell receptor beta chain sequence. Antigen unknown. Amplification used 60 Vbeta primers and 13 Jbeta primers. This table comes from immunoSEQ multiplex PCR, and its TCRdb copy is limited to in-frame clones, with some not included. The table lists more than 140,000 clones, about 80% of them singletons. The data were obtained in a study of cytomegalovirus exposure and HLA in healthy donors. Study conclusions and caveats: For TCR beta chains, V- and J-gene trimming was later linked to a missense DCLRE1C variant. Using the classifier, cytomegalovirus status was reportedly diagnosed with high specificity and sensitivity. As a later analysis revealed, most CMV-associated TCR beta chains appeared HLA-restricted.

This clonotype originated in a male donor in good health and CMV-seronegative. Source material: PBMCs.

The CDR3 bases are TGTGCCAGCAGATATCTTCCCGGGACTAGCGACGAGCAGTACTTC. Encoded protein: CASRYLPGTSDEQYF. The rearrangement links TRBV6-5 to TRBJ2-7; TRBD2 matches at 10 bases. V dropped 6 bases and J dropped 5; count of bases not matched to a gene: 10. The CDR3 spans 15 residues. Germline loops: CDR1 MNHEY, CDR2 SVGAGI.